Included here is one T cell receptor beta chain sequence, with context. The antigen is unknown. The data were obtained in a study of cytomegalovirus exposure and HLA in healthy donors. Findings and limits, study-wide: In a later analysis, TCR beta V- and J-gene trimming was associated with a missense DCLRE1C variant. Some TCR beta chains (about 170 of them) were listed as cytomegalovirus-associated. Immune exposure information available was restricted to CMV serostatus. The majority of CMV-associated TCR beta chains were reported as apparently HLA-restricted in a later analysis.

Primers: 60 Vbeta forward and 13 Jbeta reverse. The assay was immunoSEQ multiplex PCR, and TCRdb's table has in-frame clones only and misses some. In the table there are 120,000 or so clones, around 75% of which are singletons. There are 16 residues in the CDR3. Germline V gene data show CDR1 as LNHNV and CDR2 as YYDKDF (reference sequence). V trimming: 0 bases; J trimming: 4 bases; junction bases outside the gene matches: 4. The V call is TRBV15, the J call TRBJ2-2; 8 bases map to TRBD1. Sequenced material: PBMCs. The sequence derives from a woman aged 50 to 60 in good health and CMV-seropositive. The CDR3 sequence is CATSRDVGQGTGELFF. The CDR3 region has the DNA TGTGCCACCAGCAGAGATGTTGGACAGGGCACCGGGGAGCTGTTTTTT.